These 12 T cell receptor beta chains originate from one sample sequenced in a study of blood T cell repertoires in COVID-19. Here immunoSEQ multiplex PCR was the method, and the copy in TCRdb shows in-frame clones only, minus some. This sample carries fewer than 85,000 clones, approximately 89% of them seen once, and the ten largest clones take 7.5% to 9.5%. The sample consisted of peripheral blood. These receptors all come from a human donor in a cohort sampled during active COVID-19.

Here the CDR3 reads CASSLSRDRGEPQHF. In nucleotides, the CDR3 is TGTGCCAGCAGTTTATCGAGGGACAGGGGAGAGCCCCAGCATTTT. The chain joins TRBV27 to TRBJ1-5, with 10 bases identical to TRBD1. CDR1 is MNHEY, CDR2 SMNVEV, per germline (reference sequence). The CDR3 extends over 15 amino acids. The junction had 4 bases not matched to a gene; V was cut back by 0 bases and J by 8 bases.

The chain employs TRBV5-5 and TRBJ2-7; 12 bases are shared with TRBD1. The V gene end was trimmed by 2 bases and the J gene end by 7 bases; junction bases not matched to a gene: 4. Per the germline V gene, CDR1 is SGHKS and CDR2 is YYEKEE (reference sequence). CDR3 length equals 14 residues. This CDR3 is CASSLGTGGVEQYF. CDR3 DNA sequence: TGTGCCAGCAGCTTAGGGACAGGGGGCGTGGAGCAGTACTTC.

This sequence joins TRBV7-2 and TRBJ1-1; D is unresolved. The CDR3 extends over 16 amino acids. From germline, CDR1 is SGHTA and CDR2 FQGNSA. Trimming took 2 bases from V and 1 from J, leaving 14 bases between them. CDR3 in DNA: TGTGCCAGCAGCTTAACTCTGGCAGGAAAGAACACTGAAGCTTTCTTT. Amino acid sequence: CASSLTLAGKNTEAFF.

V gene TRBV6-2 or TRBV6-3 combines with J gene TRBJ1-6; 8 bases agree with TRBD1. The J segment lost 9 bases and the V segment lost 0 bases, leaving 7 bases of the junction unmatched. The CDR3 extends over 16 amino acids. Per the germline V gene, CDR1 is MNHEY and CDR2 is SVGEGT. CDR3 residues: CASSYSTGEVSSPLHF. The CDR3 bases are TGTGCCAGCAGTTACTCGACAGGGGAGGTTAGTTCACCCCTCCACTTT.

This chain uses TRBV9 with TRBJ2-7; 7 bases are shared with TRBD2. CDR1 and CDR2 from the germline V gene are SGDLS and YYNGEE. V shed 4 bases and J 3 bases; nucleotides not matched to a gene: 16. This CDR3 region has 17 residues. CDR3 sequence: CASSRRGVSSGSYEQYF. For the CDR3, the DNA is TGTGCCAGCAGCCGTCGTGGGGTGTCTAGCGGTAGCTACGAGCAGTACTTC.

The chain has TRBV10-3 and TRBJ2-7; TRBD2 agrees at 7 bases. The CDR3 spans 16 residues. J lost 2 bases, V lost 4 bases, and 11 bases had no gene match. Germline CDR1 and CDR2: ENHRY and SYGVKD. Here the CDR3 reads CAISAPSSGATYEQYF. CDR3 sequence (DNA): TGTGCCATCAGTGCCCCGTCTAGCGGCGCTACCTACGAGCAGTACTTC.

The gene calls are TRBV24-1 and TRBJ1-2; D is undetermined. Trimming took off 6 bases at V and 4 bases at J, with 11 bases between the two ends. This CDR3 spans 13 amino acids. Germline lookup yields CDR1 KGHDR and CDR2 SFDVKD. CDR3 nucleotide sequence: TGTGCCACCAGTTCAAGGGCGGGCTATGGCTACACCTTC. Translated, it gives CATSSRAGYGYTF.

V is TRBV29-1 and J is TRBJ1-2; the D gene is possibly TRBD1 (6 bases). CDR1 is SQVTM and CDR2 is ANQGSEA in the germline V gene. The CDR3 consists of 15 residues. V was cut by 6 bases and J by 4 bases, with 21 bases left in between. The CDR3 DNA sequence: TGCAGCGTCCCGGGACAAGGGGATCCCTCCTATGGCTACACCTTC. Amino acid sequence: CSVPGQGDPSYGYTF.

CDR3 nucleotides: TGTGCCAGCCTCTCCGGCCGAGGGAGTGGCTACACCTTC. Its translation is CASLSGRGSGYTF. This chain links TRBV6-5 with TRBJ1-2; D remains ambiguous. Trimming cost V 8 bases and J 7 bases, with 17 bases left between them. CDR1 MNHEY and CDR2 SVGAGI come from the germline V gene. This CDR3 has 13 residues.

J is TRBJ2-1 and V is TRBV6-4; 10 bases map to TRBD1. There are 16 residues in the CDR3. Germline assignment: CDR1 MRHNA and CDR2 SNTAGT. J lost 4 bases, V lost 0 bases, and 3 bases had no gene match. CDR3 amino acids: CASSDSAGQGYNEQFF. As DNA, the CDR3 is TGTGCCAGCAGTGACTCGGCGGGACAGGGGTACAATGAGCAGTTCTTC.

The chain recombines TRBV27 with TRBJ2-7; TRBD2 aligns across 8 bases. V trimming: 6 bases; J trimming: 6 bases; junction bases outside the gene matches: 4. The CDR3 spans 12 residues. Germline V gene data show CDR1 as MNHEY and CDR2 as SMNVEV (reference sequence). The chain's CDR3 is CASRAGGGEQYF. In DNA, the CDR3 is TGTGCCAGCAGGGCGGGGGGTGGCGAGCAGTACTTC.

The chain links TRBV6-4 to TRBJ2-1; 7 nucleotides align to TRBD1. Germline-derived CDR1 and CDR2 are MRHNA and SNTAGT. The CDR3 has 14 residues. The trim removed 4 bases at V and 4 bases at J, leaving 4 bases unmatched. CDR3 loop: CASSADREYNEQFF. In nucleotides, the CDR3 is TGTGCCAGCAGTGCCGACAGGGAATACAATGAGCAGTTCTTC.